This T cell receptor beta chain originates from a study of PD-1 blockade in classical Hodgkin lymphoma. Indicated time point: cycle 4 day 1 (C4D1), after more than 5 weeks of nivolumab. All patients relapsed after autologous stem cell transplantation, and brentuximab vedotin exposure varied. Magnetic negative selection was used to purify CD4+ T cells from PBMCs that had been thawed. The CDR3 spans 12 residues. CDR1 and CDR2 (germline): SGHRS, YFSETQ. The V gene end was trimmed by 3 bases and the J gene end by 8 bases; junction bases not matched to a gene: 4. Clones were read by immunoSEQ multiplex PCR, and TCRdb kept only the in-frame ones, dropping some. Of some 19,000 clones in the sample, 60% to 80% are singletons; the top ten hold around 2.6%.

The source is a human donor with classical Hodgkin lymphoma. The sample here was CD4+ T cells from blood, taken before the fourth cycle of nivolumab. The J gene is TRBJ1-2, the V gene TRBV5-1; 7 nucleotides match TRBD1. The chain's CDR3 is CASSYGQEGYTF. CDR3 sequence (DNA): TGCGCCAGCAGCTACGGACAGGAGGGCTACACCTTC.